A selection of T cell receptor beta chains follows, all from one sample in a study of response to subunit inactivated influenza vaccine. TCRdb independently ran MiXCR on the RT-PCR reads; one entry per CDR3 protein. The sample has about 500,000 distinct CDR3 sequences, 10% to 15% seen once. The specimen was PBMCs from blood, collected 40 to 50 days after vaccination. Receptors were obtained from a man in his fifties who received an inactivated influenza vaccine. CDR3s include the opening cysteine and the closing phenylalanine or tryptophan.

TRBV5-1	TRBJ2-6	CASSFTGVSGANVLTF
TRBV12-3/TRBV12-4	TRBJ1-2	CASSQTRMPVGYGYTF
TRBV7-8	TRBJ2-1	CASSLDRTSSEQFF
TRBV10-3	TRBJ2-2	CAISSTSGGHQTGELFF
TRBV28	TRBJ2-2	CASSLMGGGTGELFF
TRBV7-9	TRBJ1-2	CASSLVREGLGYTF
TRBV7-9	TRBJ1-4	CASSWTEGANEKLFF
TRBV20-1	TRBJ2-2	CSARAQSVRRGENTGELFF
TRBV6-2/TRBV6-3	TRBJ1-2	CASSDRTGNDGYTF
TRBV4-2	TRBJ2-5	CASSGVQGGETQYF
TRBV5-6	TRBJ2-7	CASSLEGHYPYEQYF
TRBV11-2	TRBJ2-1	CASSLGSGALDEQFF
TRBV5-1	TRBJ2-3	CASNIGGGRTDTQYF
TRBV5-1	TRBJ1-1	CASSGGFNTEAFF
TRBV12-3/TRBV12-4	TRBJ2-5	CASSLGYQETQYF
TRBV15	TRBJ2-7	CATSRGRVNSYEQYF